These T cell receptor beta chains were read from a single sample in a study of T cells after yellow fever vaccination. TCRdb analysed the 5' RACE reads with MiXCR anew, one entry per CDR3 protein. In the table there are hundreds of thousands of distinct CDR3 sequences, 20% to 25% of which are singletons. The sample consisted of PBMCs, taken more than 20 days after the first yellow fever vaccination. These receptors were taken from a man between 18 and 29 years old who received the YFV17D yellow fever vaccine. Both conserved end residues are part of each CDR3. D genes are given only for firm matches. Rows give clone size only sometimes, using once, few, many, or a class for an expanded clone.

>TRBJ1-6|many|TRBV4-2|TRBD1
TGTGCCAGCAGCCTGGGACAGGCAAATTCACCCCTCCACTTT
CASSLGQANSPLHF
>TRBJ2-3|few|TRBV20-1|TRBD1
TGCAGTGCTGGATGGACAGGTTCGGCAGATACGCAGTATTTT
CSAGWTGSADTQYF
>TRBJ1-1|few|TRBV20-1|.
TGCAGTGCCAGAGTCTTAAGTTCTGAAGCTTTCTTT
CSARVLSSEAFF
>TRBJ1-2|.|TRBV7-9|TRBD1
TGTGCCAGCAGCCTAACGGGACAGGCGATTGGCTACACCTTC
CASSLTGQAIGYTF
>TRBJ2-3|many|TRBV4-2|.
TGTGCCAGCAGCCCAGACCGGGCTGATACGCAGTATTTT
CASSPDRADTQYF
>TRBJ1-2|few|TRBV6-2/TRBV6-3|.
TGTGCCAGCAGTTACTCGAGGGATGGAGTCTATGGCTACACCTTC
CASSYSRDGVYGYTF
>TRBJ1-6|.|TRBV20-1|.
TGCAGTCACCCCGGGACATTTGCTTTACCCCTCCACTTT
CSHPGTFALPLHF
>TRBJ2-3|few|TRBV6-1|.
TGTGCCAGCAGCCGCCGGGGGGCCTGGGGAGATACGCAGTATTTT
CASSRRGAWGDTQYF
>TRBJ2-1|.|TRBV3-1|TRBD2
TGTGCCAGCAGCCCATTTAGCGGGGGGGAGTTCTTC
CASSPFSGGEFF
>TRBJ2-4|many|TRBV2|.
TGTGCCAGCAGTTCTCCCAACCAGGATCAGTACTTC
CASSSPNQDQYF
>TRBJ2-3|few|TRBV11-2|.
TGTGCCAGCAGCTTAGAGGGCCCGACTAGCACAGATACGCAGTATTTT
CASSLEGPTSTDTQYF
>TRBJ2-7|few|TRBV10-2|.
TGCGCCAGCAGTGTAGGCAGTTACTACGAGCAGTACTTC
CASSVGSYYEQYF
>TRBJ1-5|.|TRBV7-9|.
TGTGCCAGCAGCGAACAGGGCTTGGGGGGTCAGCCCCAGCATTTT
CASSEQGLGGQPQHF
>TRBJ2-3|many|TRBV12-3/TRBV12-4|TRBD2
TGTGCCAGCAGTCCCTCGTGGGGGGGGGAGGATACGCAGTATTTT
CASSPSWGGEDTQYF
>TRBJ2-5|many|TRBV7-2|TRBD2
TGTGCCAGCAGCTTATGGGGGGGAGAGACCCAGTACTTC
CASSLWGGETQYF
>TRBJ1-2|few|TRBV20-1|.
TGCAGTGCTAGTTCGGACACATACTATGGCTACACCTTC
CSASSDTYYGYTF
>TRBJ2-1|.|TRBV20-1|.
TGCAGTGCTGGTCAGAGCTCCTACAATGAGCAGTTCTTC
CSAGQSSYNEQFF
>TRBJ2-5|.|TRBV9|.
TGTGCCAGCAGCCCGAGAGGGGGGGGTCAAGAGACCCAGTACTTC
CASSPRGGGQETQYF
>TRBJ2-2|once|TRBV28|.
TGTGCCAGCAGGTGGACAGTGAACACCGGGGAGCTGTTTTTT
CASRWTVNTGELFF
>TRBJ1-6|few|TRBV12-3/TRBV12-4|.
TGTGCCAGCAGTCTCATCCTGGGCGGGAATTCACCCCTCCACTTT
CASSLILGGNSPLHF
>TRBJ1-4|few|TRBV6-5|.
TGTGCCAGCAGTTCCGGGACACCCGATGAAAAACTGTTTTTT
CASSSGTPDEKLFF
>TRBJ2-3|many|TRBV5-1|.
TGCGCCAGCAGCTTGGACCCCCACTCGGCGGGGGATACGCAGTATTTT
CASSLDPHSAGDTQYF
>TRBJ1-1|.|TRBV7-2|.
TGTGCCAGCAGCTTACCGCCGGGGAAAACTGAAGCTTTCTTT
CASSLPPGKTEAFF
>TRBJ2-7|.|TRBV7-6|.
TGTGCCAGCTCCGGTTACCGCTCCTACGAGCAGTACTTC
CASSGYRSYEQYF
>TRBJ2-1|.|TRBV20-1|TRBD2
TGCAGTGCTACCCGGGGGGAACCGGGACTCACCTACAATGAGCAGTTCTTC
CSATRGEPGLTYNEQFF
>TRBJ2-3|medium-sized|TRBV4-2|TRBD2
TGTGCCAGCAGCCAAGATCGAGCGGGGGGCACAGATACGCAGTATTTT
CASSQDRAGGTDTQYF
>TRBJ1-1|few|TRBV19|.
TGTGCCAGTAGTATAGAAGGGACTGAAGCTTTCTTT
CASSIEGTEAFF
>TRBJ2-3|few|TRBV7-3|.
TGTGCCAGCCCTAAAGACGGCTATAGCACAGATACGCAGTATTTT
CASPKDGYSTDTQYF
>TRBJ1-5|few|TRBV6-2/TRBV6-3|.
TGTGCCAGCACTTTACCAGGGGATCCGTCCAATCAGCCCCAGCATTTT
CASTLPGDPSNQPQHF
>TRBJ2-1|few|TRBV20-1|.
TGCAGTGCTCCTGGTAGCGGCCACAATGAGCAGTTCTTC
CSAPGSGHNEQFF
>TRBJ2-1|.|TRBV5-6|TRBD1
TGTGCCAGCAGCACCGGGGACAGGGACGAGCAGTTCTTC
CASSTGDRDEQFF
>TRBJ1-6|.|TRBV5-1|TRBD1
TGCGCCAGCAGCTCGGGACAGGGGGCCAATTCACCCCTCCACTTT
CASSSGQGANSPLHF
>TRBJ2-2|few|TRBV30|.
TGTGCCGGGAGAAAGAACACCGGGGAGCTGTTTTTT
CAGRKNTGELFF
>TRBJ2-5|.|TRBV5-1|.
TGCGCCAGCAGCTTCGGGTCCAGGGCGAGGGAGACCCAGTACTTC
CASSFGSRARETQYF
>TRBJ1-1|few|TRBV7-8|.
TGTGCCAGCAGCCCCCTCGCGATGGAGACGTACCGTAACGCTGAAGCTTTCTTT
CASSPLAMETYRNAEAFF
>TRBJ2-2|few|TRBV5-1|.
TGCGCCAGCAGCTTGTGGGAGAGTACCGGGGAGCTGTTTTTT
CASSLWESTGELFF
>TRBJ2-5|.|TRBV7-9|.
TGTGCCAGCCGACTAGAAGAGACCCAGTACTTC
CASRLEETQYF
>TRBJ2-7|few|TRBV5-6|TRBD2
TGTGCCAGCAGCTTGTCTCGCGGGGGGGCCTCCTACGAGCAGTACTTC
CASSLSRGGASYEQYF
>TRBJ2-3|few|TRBV5-1|TRBD2
TGCGCCAGCAGCTTTCAGCGGGGGGGCCTTGGAGATACGCAGTATTTT
CASSFQRGGLGDTQYF
>TRBJ2-3|few|TRBV24-1|.
TGTGCCACCAGTGACGCCCTAGGCACAGATACGCAGTATTTT
CATSDALGTDTQYF
>TRBJ2-6|few|TRBV7-2|.
TGTGCCAGCAGCTTAATGTCTGGGGCCAACGTCCTGACTTTC
CASSLMSGANVLTF
>TRBJ2-3|.|TRBV14|TRBD2
TGTGCCAGCAGCCACCTGTGGCTAGCGGGGGGGCTAGAAGATACGCAGTATTTT
CASSHLWLAGGLEDTQYF
>TRBJ2-2|many|TRBV7-9|.
TGTGCCAGCAGCCTTCCGGGACCGCAGAACACCGGGGAGCTGTTTTTT
CASSLPGPQNTGELFF
>TRBJ2-1|.|TRBV4-1|.
TGCGCCAGCAGCCAAGATCTCGATGAGCAGTTCTTC
CASSQDLDEQFF
>TRBJ2-7|.|TRBV6-1|.
TGTGCCAGCAGCGGGGGAACCCCCTACGAGCAGTACTTC
CASSGGTPYEQYF
>TRBJ2-1|.|TRBV20-1|TRBD2
TGCAGTGCTAGAGAGCGGACTAGCGGGGGGTACAATGAGCAGTTCTTC
CSARERTSGGYNEQFF
>TRBJ1-2|.|TRBV7-3|.
TGTGCCAGCAGCCAGGCCGAGGGCTATGGCTACACCTTC
CASSQAEGYGYTF
>TRBJ2-3|.|TRBV5-1|.
TGCGCCAGCAGCTTAAGACAGGTCGGCACAGATACGCAGTATTTT
CASSLRQVGTDTQYF
>TRBJ1-6|.|TRBV6-6|.
TGTGCCAGCAGTTGGGAGAGTTCACCCCTCCACTTT
CASSWESSPLHF